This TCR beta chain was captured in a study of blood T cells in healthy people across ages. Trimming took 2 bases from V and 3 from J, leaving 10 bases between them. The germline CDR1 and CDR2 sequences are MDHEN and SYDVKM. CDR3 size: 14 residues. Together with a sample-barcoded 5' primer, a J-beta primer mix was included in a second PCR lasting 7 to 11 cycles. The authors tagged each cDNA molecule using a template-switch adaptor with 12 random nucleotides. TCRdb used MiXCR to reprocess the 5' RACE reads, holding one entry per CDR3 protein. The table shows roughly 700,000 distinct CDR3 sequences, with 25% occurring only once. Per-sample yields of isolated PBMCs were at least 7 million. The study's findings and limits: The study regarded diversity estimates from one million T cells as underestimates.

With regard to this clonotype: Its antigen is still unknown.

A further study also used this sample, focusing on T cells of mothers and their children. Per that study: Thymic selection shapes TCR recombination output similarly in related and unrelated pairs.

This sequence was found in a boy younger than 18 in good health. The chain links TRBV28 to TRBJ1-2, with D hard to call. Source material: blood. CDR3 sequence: CASSLLGDYYGYTF. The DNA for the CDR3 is TGTGCCAGCAGTTTACTCGGGGATTACTATGGCTACACCTTC.